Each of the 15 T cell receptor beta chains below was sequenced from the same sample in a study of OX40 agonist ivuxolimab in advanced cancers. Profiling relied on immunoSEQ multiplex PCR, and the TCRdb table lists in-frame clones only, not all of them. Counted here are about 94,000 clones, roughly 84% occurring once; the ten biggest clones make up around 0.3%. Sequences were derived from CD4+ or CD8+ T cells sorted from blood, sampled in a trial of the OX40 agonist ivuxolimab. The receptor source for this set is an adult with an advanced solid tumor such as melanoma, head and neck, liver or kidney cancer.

The CDR3 bases are TGTGCCAGCAGTGGCCAAGTCCGAACAGGGGTCGGGTATTTT. Translating it yields CASSGQVRTGVGYF. V and J are TRBV6-1 and TRBJ1-3, with 7 bases lining up with TRBD1. Trimming removed 4 bases from V and 16 bases from J; junction bases left unmatched: 16. CDR1 MNHNS and CDR2 SASEGT come from the germline V gene. The CDR3 extends over 14 amino acids.

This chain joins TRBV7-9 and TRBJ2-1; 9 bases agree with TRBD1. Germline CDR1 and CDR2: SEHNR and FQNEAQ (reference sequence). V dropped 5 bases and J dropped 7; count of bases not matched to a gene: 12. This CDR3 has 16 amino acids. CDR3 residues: CASSPLLGQGTNEQFF. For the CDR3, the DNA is TGTGCCAGCAGCCCCCTGCTAGGACAGGGGACGAATGAGCAGTTCTTC.

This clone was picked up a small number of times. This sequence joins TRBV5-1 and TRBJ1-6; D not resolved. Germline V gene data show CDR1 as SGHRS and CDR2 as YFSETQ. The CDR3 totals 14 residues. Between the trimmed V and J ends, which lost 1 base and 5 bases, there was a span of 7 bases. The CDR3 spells CASSLWGDNSPLHF. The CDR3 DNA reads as TGCGCCAGCAGCTTGTGGGGTGATAATTCACCCCTCCACTTT. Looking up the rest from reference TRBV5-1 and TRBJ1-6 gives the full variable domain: KAGVTQTPRYLIKTRGQQVTLSCSPISGHRSVSWYQQTPGQGLQFLFEYFSETQRNKGNFPGRFSGRQFSNSRSEMNVSTLELGDSALYLCASSLWGDNSPLHFGNGTRLTVT.

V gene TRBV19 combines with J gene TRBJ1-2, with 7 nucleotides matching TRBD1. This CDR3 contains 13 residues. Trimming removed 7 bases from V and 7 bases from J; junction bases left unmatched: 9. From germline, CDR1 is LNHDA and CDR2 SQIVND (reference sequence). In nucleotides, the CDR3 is TGTGCCAGTACTCCAGGGGGGGTTGCTGGCTACACCTTC. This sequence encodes CASTPGGVAGYTF.

The CDR3 region is CASSSSPTGELFF. The CDR3 coding sequence is TGTGCCAGCAGTTCCTCCCCGACCGGGGAGCTGTTTTTT. V gene TRBV27 combines with J gene TRBJ2-2; the D is unclear. The CDR3 is made up of 13 amino acids. Looked up from germline, CDR1 is MNHEY and CDR2 is SMNVEV (reference sequence). V lost 4 bases and J 5 bases, leaving 8 bases between the germline ends.

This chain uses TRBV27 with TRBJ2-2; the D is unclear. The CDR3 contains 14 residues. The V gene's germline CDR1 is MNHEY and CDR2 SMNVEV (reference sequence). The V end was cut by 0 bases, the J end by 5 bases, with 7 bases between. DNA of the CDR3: TGTGCCAGCAGTTTATCGGTGGGAACCGGGGAGCTGTTTTTT. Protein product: CASSLSVGTGELFF.

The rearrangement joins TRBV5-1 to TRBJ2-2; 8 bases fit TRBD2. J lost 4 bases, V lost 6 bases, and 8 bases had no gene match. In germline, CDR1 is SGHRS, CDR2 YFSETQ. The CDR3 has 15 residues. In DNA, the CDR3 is TGCGCCAGCACGGGGGGGTCTCCTCTCACCGGGGAGCTGTTTTTT. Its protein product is CASTGGSPLTGELFF.

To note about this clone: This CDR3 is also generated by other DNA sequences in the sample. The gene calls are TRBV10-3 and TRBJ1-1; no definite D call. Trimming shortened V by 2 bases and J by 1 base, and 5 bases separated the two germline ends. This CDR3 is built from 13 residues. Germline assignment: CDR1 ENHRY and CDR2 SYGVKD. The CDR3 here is CAISETENTEAFF. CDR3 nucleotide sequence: TGTGCCATCAGTGAGACAGAGAACACTGAAGCTTTCTTT.

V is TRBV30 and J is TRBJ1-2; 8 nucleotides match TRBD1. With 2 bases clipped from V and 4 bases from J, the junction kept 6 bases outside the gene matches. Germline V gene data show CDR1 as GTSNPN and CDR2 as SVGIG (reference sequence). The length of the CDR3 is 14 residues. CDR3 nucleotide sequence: TGTGCCTGGAGTCAGGGGGCCAAGGGCTATGGCTACACCTTC. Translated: CAWSQGAKGYGYTF.

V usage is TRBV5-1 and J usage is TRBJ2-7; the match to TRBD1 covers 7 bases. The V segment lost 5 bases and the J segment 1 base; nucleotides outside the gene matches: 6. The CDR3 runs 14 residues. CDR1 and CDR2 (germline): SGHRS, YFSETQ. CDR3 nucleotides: TGCGCCAGCAGACGTGACAGGGTGTCCTACGAGCAGTACTTC. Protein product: CASRRDRVSYEQYF.

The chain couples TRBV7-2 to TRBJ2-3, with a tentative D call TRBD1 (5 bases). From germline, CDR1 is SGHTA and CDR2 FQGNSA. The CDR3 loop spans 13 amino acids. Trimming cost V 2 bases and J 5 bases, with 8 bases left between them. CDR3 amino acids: CASSLRGGDTQYF. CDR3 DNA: TGTGCCAGCAGCTTAAGGGGCGGAGATACGCAGTATTTT. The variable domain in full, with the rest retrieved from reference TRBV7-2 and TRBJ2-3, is GAGVSQSPSNKVTEKGKDVELRCDPISGHTALYWYRQSLGQGLEFLIYFQGNSAPDKSGLPSDRFSAERTGGSVSTLTIQRTQQEDSAVYLCASSLRGGDTQYFGPGTRLTVL.

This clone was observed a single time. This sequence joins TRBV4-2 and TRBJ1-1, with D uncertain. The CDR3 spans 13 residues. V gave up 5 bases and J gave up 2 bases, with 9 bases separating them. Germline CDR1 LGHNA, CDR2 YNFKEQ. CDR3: CASSTNGNTEAFF. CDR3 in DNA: TGTGCCAGCAGCACTAACGGAAACACTGAAGCTTTCTTT.

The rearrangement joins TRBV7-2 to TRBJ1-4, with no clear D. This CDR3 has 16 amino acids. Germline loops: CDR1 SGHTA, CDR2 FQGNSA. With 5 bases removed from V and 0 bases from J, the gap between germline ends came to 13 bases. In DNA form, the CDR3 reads TGTGCCAGCAGCCTCCAGAAGGTTGCAACTAATGAAAAACTGTTTTTT. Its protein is CASSLQKVATNEKLFF. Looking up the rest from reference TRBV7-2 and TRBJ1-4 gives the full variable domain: GAGVSQSPSNKVTEKGKDVELRCDPISGHTALYWYRQSLGQGLEFLIYFQGNSAPDKSGLPSDRFSAERTGGSVSTLTIQRTQQEDSAVYLCASSLQKVATNEKLFFGSGTQLSVL.

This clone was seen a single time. Here the CDR3 DNA reads TGTGCCAGCACCCCCACATGGGGGGAAACTGAAGCTTTCTTT. Translated, it gives CASTPTWGETEAFF. The chain uses TRBV7-9 and TRBJ1-1; possible D gene TRBD1, 5 bases. V lost 7 bases, J lost 5 bases, and 17 bases lay in between. The CDR3 is made up of 14 amino acids. CDR1 is SEHNR and CDR2 is FQNEAQ in the germline V gene (reference sequence).

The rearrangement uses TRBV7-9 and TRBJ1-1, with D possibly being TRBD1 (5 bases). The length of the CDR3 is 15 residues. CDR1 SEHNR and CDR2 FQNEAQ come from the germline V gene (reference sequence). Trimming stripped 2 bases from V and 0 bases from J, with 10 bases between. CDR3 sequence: CASSLKRGLNTEAFF. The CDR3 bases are TGTGCCAGCAGCTTAAAGAGGGGCTTGAACACTGAAGCTTTCTTT.